This T cell receptor (beta chain) was recovered during a study of OX40 agonist ivuxolimab in advanced cancers. The overall study: Patients were roughly 83% male with ages about 23 to 90, mean roughly 55. Three patients, one with hepatocellular carcinoma and two with cutaneous melanoma, responded partially.

Assay used: immunoSEQ multiplex PCR; TCRdb lists only in-frame clones, some missing. The sample lists some 84,000 clones; 80% to 90% were seen once. The CDR3 is made up of 17 amino acids. The V end was cut by 4 bases, the J end by 8 bases, with 25 bases between. Per the germline V gene, CDR1 is SGDLS and CDR2 is YYNGEE. The rearrangement links TRBV9 to TRBJ2-1; D is undetermined. Material: CD4+ or CD8+ T cells sorted from blood, obtained in a trial of the OX40 agonist ivuxolimab. The TCR originated in an adult with an advanced solid tumor such as melanoma, head and neck, liver or kidney cancer. The CDR3 here is CASSLRPLVALRDEQFF. Written as DNA, the CDR3 is TGTGCCAGCAGCCTCCGACCTTTGGTGGCGCTTCGGGATGAGCAGTTCTTC.